The rows below give T cell receptor beta chains drawn from one sample of a study of cytomegalovirus exposure and HLA in healthy donors. Only in-frame clones appear in the TCRdb table, and some are missing; sequencing was by immunoSEQ multiplex PCR. The sample carries 95,000 to 150,000 clones, roughly 70% recorded once. Sequencing was carried out using PBMCs. The receptors were gathered from a woman between 35 and 50 years old in good health and CMV-seronegative. Each CDR3 is given with its conserved first and last residue. The order of the fields is J gene, D gene, clone size, V gene, CDR3 DNA, CDR3 protein. The D gene is left open where the match is weak. The size of a clone is reported for some rows only, either as once, few or many, or as a class for expanded clones.

J gene: TRBJ2-5; D gene: TRBD2; clone size: NA; V gene: TRBV6-1; CDR3 DNA: TGTGCCAGCACCCGTAGCGGGGGGGCCCGGGAGACCCAGTACTTC; CDR3 protein: CASTRSGGARETQYF
J gene: TRBJ2-5; D gene: TRBD2; clone size: NA; V gene: TRBV7-3; CDR3 DNA: TGTGCCAGCAGCCCCGGCAGGGACTATCGGGAGACCCAGTACTTC; CDR3 protein: CASSPGRDYRETQYF
J gene: TRBJ2-2; D gene: NA; clone size: NA; V gene: TRBV7-2; CDR3 DNA: TGTGCCAGCAGCCAGGACAGAACCCCCGCCGGGGAGCTGTTTTTT; CDR3 protein: CASSQDRTPAGELFF
J gene: TRBJ1-1; D gene: NA; clone size: NA; V gene: TRBV18; CDR3 DNA: TGTGCCAGCTCACCGACAAACTCGAACACTGAAGCTTTCTTT; CDR3 protein: CASSPTNSNTEAFF
J gene: TRBJ1-1; D gene: NA; clone size: NA; V gene: TRBV11-2; CDR3 DNA: TGTGCCAGCACCTGGACAGAGAACACTGAAGCTTTCTTT; CDR3 protein: CASTWTENTEAFF
J gene: TRBJ2-7; D gene: TRBD2; clone size: NA; V gene: TRBV27; CDR3 DNA: TGTGCCAGCAGTTCCTACCCTAGCGGGGGTTACGAGCAGTACTTC; CDR3 protein: CASSSYPSGGYEQYF
J gene: TRBJ2-7; D gene: TRBD2; clone size: NA; V gene: TRBV5-3; CDR3 DNA: TGTGCCTCGGTGTGGCGGGAGCAATACGAGCAGTACTTC; CDR3 protein: CASVWREQYEQYF
J gene: TRBJ2-2; D gene: TRBD2; clone size: NA; V gene: TRBV5-1; CDR3 DNA: TGCGCCAGCAGCTTGTATCGGCGGGAGGCCCTGAACACCGGGGAGCTGTTTTTT; CDR3 protein: CASSLYRREALNTGELFF
J gene: TRBJ2-2; D gene: NA; clone size: few; V gene: TRBV2; CDR3 DNA: TGTGCCAGCAGTGCGGGAGTTGACACCGGGGAGCTGTTTTTT; CDR3 protein: CASSAGVDTGELFF
J gene: TRBJ2-7; D gene: NA; clone size: medium-sized; V gene: TRBV4-1; CDR3 DNA: TGCGCCAGCAGCCGACCAGACAGGGAGCAGTACTTC; CDR3 protein: CASSRPDREQYF
J gene: TRBJ1-1; D gene: NA; clone size: few; V gene: TRBV30; CDR3 DNA: TGTGCCTGGAGTGTGGTCGGAGTCACTGAAGCTTTCTTT; CDR3 protein: CAWSVVGVTEAFF